These 20 T cell receptor beta chains originate from one sample sequenced in a study of blood T cell repertoires in COVID-19. TCRdb's copy holds only in-frame clones and misses some; the assay was immunoSEQ multiplex PCR. The sample records about 160,000 clones, more than 75% being singletons. The source material was peripheral blood. Receptor source: a man in his 60s with COVID-19, enrolled during active disease.

V is TRBV14 and J is TRBJ1-1, with 10 bases aligning to TRBD1. Trimming took 4 bases from V and 11 from J; bases not matched to a gene: 1. Germline assignment: CDR1 SGHDN and CDR2 FVKESK. The CDR3 totals 11 residues. Here the CDR3 reads CASSRGQGAFF. Here the CDR3 DNA reads TGTGCCAGCAGCCGGGGACAGGGGGCTTTCTTT.

V is TRBV5-1 and J is TRBJ1-1; weak D call: TRBD1 (6 bases). Germline values: CDR1 SGHRS, CDR2 YFSETQ. This CDR3 has 18 amino acids. Deletions cut 0 bases from V and 7 bases from J, with 25 bases between. The CDR3 is CASSLEGSGLQGSFEAFF. The CDR3 coding sequence is TGCGCCAGCAGCTTGGAGGGATCCGGACTGCAGGGGTCTTTTGAAGCTTTCTTT.

The rearrangement links TRBV5-1 to TRBJ2-7, with D uncertain. The CDR3 extends over 14 amino acids. Trimming took 4 bases from V and 4 from J, leaving 15 bases between them. Germline CDR1 is SGHRS and CDR2 is YFSETQ. CDR3 amino acids: CASSIDKAQYEQYF. The CDR3 DNA is TGCGCCAGCAGCATTGACAAGGCCCAATACGAGCAGTACTTC.

This sequence joins TRBV19 and TRBJ1-2; 8 bases fit TRBD1. V lost 5 bases, J lost 4 bases, and 6 bases stayed unmatched. The CDR3 extends over 14 amino acids. Germline lookup yields CDR1 LNHDA and CDR2 SQIVND (reference sequence). The CDR3 spells CASSPADRAYGYTF. The CDR3 coding sequence is TGTGCCAGTAGTCCCGCGGACAGGGCCTATGGCTACACCTTC.

The rearrangement links TRBV7-2 to TRBJ1-2; D uncertain. V lost 1 base, J lost 2 bases, and 5 bases lay in between. The germline V gene has CDR1 SGHTA and CDR2 FQGNSA. CDR3 length: 13 amino acids. Here the CDR3 reads CASSLVGNYGYTF. The DNA for the CDR3 is TGTGCCAGCAGCTTAGTGGGCAACTATGGCTACACCTTC.

The chain couples TRBV27 to TRBJ2-7; 8 positions match TRBD1. V trimming: 5 bases; J trimming: 7 bases; junction bases outside the gene matches: 7. The CDR3 extends over 13 amino acids. Germline CDR1 reads MNHEY; CDR2 reads SMNVEV (reference sequence). CDR3 in DNA: TGTGCCAGCAGTCCACGGACAGGGAATGAGCAGTACTTC. Translating gives CASSPRTGNEQYF.

The chain is built from TRBV28 and TRBJ1-4, with 9 positions matching TRBD1. V dropped 3 bases and J dropped 7; count of bases not matched to a gene: 3. This CDR3 has 14 residues. Per germline, CDR1 MDHEN and CDR2 SYDVKM. Written as DNA, the CDR3 is TGTGCCAGCAGTTTGGGGGACAGGGTTGAAAAACTGTTTTTT. It encodes CASSLGDRVEKLFF.

The V call is TRBV7-2, the J call TRBJ2-1; no firm D call. The V end was cut by 3 bases, the J end by 4 bases, with 7 bases between. The CDR3 covers 13 residues. CDR1 and CDR2 from the germline V gene are SGHTA and FQGNSA. CDR3 DNA: TGTGCCAGCAGCTTCGGTCGGTACAATGAGCAGTTCTTC. Translation gives CASSFGRYNEQFF.

The gene calls are TRBV2 and TRBJ2-6; D remains unclear. CDR1 and CDR2 from the germline V gene are SNHLY and FYNNEI. The CDR3 consists of 15 residues. V was cut by 3 bases and J by 0 bases, with 6 bases left in between. The CDR3: CASSDYASGANVLTF. The CDR3 DNA reads TGTGCCAGCAGTGACTACGCCTCTGGGGCCAACGTCCTGACTTTC.

V and J are TRBV3-1 (or the pseudogene TRBV3-2) and TRBJ2-2; possibly TRBD1 for D (5 bases). Germline V gene sequence: CDR1 LGHDT, CDR2 YNNKEL (reference sequence). V shed 0 bases and J shed 0 bases, with 8 bases lying between them. The CDR3 has 16 amino acids. For the CDR3, the DNA is TGTGCCAGCAGCCAAGATACAGGAACGAACACCGGGGAGCTGTTTTTT. This sequence encodes CASSQDTGTNTGELFF.

This rearrangement joins TRBV30 to TRBJ1-3; no clear D. The V and J ends lost 3 bases and 9 bases respectively, with 9 bases between them. Germline V gives CDR1 GTSNPN, CDR2 SVGIG (reference sequence). The CDR3 is 11 residues long. CDR3 DNA: TGTGCCTGGAGCGCCTACCCCACCATATATTTT. Its protein product is CAWSAYPTIYF.

The V and J genes are TRBV24-1 and TRBJ1-5; 9 bases fit TRBD1. With 4 bases clipped from V and 4 bases from J, the junction kept 4 bases outside the gene matches. Per germline, CDR1 KGHDR and CDR2 SFDVKD. The CDR3 has 15 amino acids. The CDR3 region is CATSDSGTGNQPQHF. In DNA, the CDR3 is TGTGCCACCAGTGACTCCGGGACAGGGAATCAGCCCCAGCATTTT.

The rearrangement joins TRBV4-3 to TRBJ2-6; 9 nucleotides align to TRBD1. The junction had 13 bases not matched to a gene; V was cut back by 0 bases and J by 1 base. Germline CDR1 and CDR2: LGHNA and YSLEER. CDR3 length: 21 amino acids. As DNA, the CDR3 is TGCGCCAGCAGCCAAGAGGTTATGTCCTTGGGACAGGGTTCTGGGGCCAACGTCCTGACTTTC. It encodes CASSQEVMSLGQGSGANVLTF.

The V and J genes are TRBV6-1 and TRBJ1-2, with D tentatively TRBD1 (5 bases). The CDR3 has 15 residues. V was trimmed by 2 bases and J by 7 bases, leaving 17 bases between them. Germline V CDR1 and CDR2: MNHNS, SASEGT. The CDR3 spells CASSESSNGASGYTF. For the CDR3, the DNA is TGTGCCAGCAGTGAATCATCTAATGGGGCGTCTGGCTACACCTTC.

This chain links TRBV5-4 with TRBJ1-1; D perhaps matches TRBD1 (6 bases). This CDR3 is built from 14 residues. V was shortened by 0 bases and J by 1 base, with 7 bases between the two germline ends. Germline-derived CDR1 and CDR2 are SGHNT and YYREEE (reference sequence). The CDR3 spells CASSLAGQNTEAFF. DNA for the CDR3: TGTGCCAGCAGCTTGGCGGGACAGAACACTGAAGCTTTCTTT. Complete variable domain (other parts from reference TRBV5-4 and TRBJ1-1): ETGVTQSPTHLIKTRGQQVTLRCSSQSGHNTVSWYQQALGQGPQFIFQYYREEENGRGNFPPRFSGLQFPNYSSELNVNALELDDSALYLCASSLAGQNTEAFFGQGTRLTVV.

The CDR3 reads CASSRGTSGVQETQYF. As DNA, the CDR3 is TGTGCCAGCAGCCGCGGGACTAGCGGGGTACAAGAGACCCAGTACTTC. The genes are TRBV14 and TRBJ2-5; the match to TRBD2 covers 13 bases. CDR1 is SGHDN, CDR2 FVKESK, per germline. After removal of 4 bases from V and 2 bases from J, the junction contained 4 bases not matched to a gene. This CDR3 has 16 residues.

For this clone: Because the CDR3 is missing its conserved closing phenylalanine or tryptophan, this is likely a read error. This chain links TRBV7-9 with TRBJ2-2, with TRBD1 as a possible D gene (8 bases). V gave up 3 bases and J gave up 4 bases, with 12 bases separating them. The CDR3 covers 15 residues. In germline, CDR1 is SEHNR, CDR2 FQNEAQ (reference sequence). The chain's CDR3 is CASSLGGTGTGELFS. The CDR3 region has the DNA TGTGCCAGCAGCTTGGGGGGGACAGGCACCGGGGAGCTGTTTTCT.

The V and J genes are TRBV18 and TRBJ2-3; 12 nucleotides line up with TRBD1. Trimming removed 6 bases from V and 4 bases from J; junction bases left unmatched: 5. CDR1 is KGHSH and CDR2 is LQKENI in the germline V gene. The CDR3 is made up of 15 amino acids. The CDR3 region is CASSPGQGASDTQYF. For the CDR3, the DNA is TGTGCCAGCTCTCCGGGACAGGGGGCTTCAGATACGCAGTATTTT.

V and J are TRBV27 and TRBJ1-2; TRBD1 matches at 9 bases. The CDR3 is 16 amino acids. CDR1 and CDR2 from the germline V gene are MNHEY and SMNVEV (reference sequence). Trimming removed 5 bases from V and 0 bases from J; junction bases left unmatched: 7. CDR3 in DNA: TGTGCCAGCAGTCTAGGGACAGGGCGGGCTAACTATGGCTACACCTTC. Translated: CASSLGTGRANYGYTF.

This chain joins TRBV18 and TRBJ1-6; D may be TRBD1 (6 bases). V lost 4 bases to trimming and J lost 5 bases, with 15 bases between them. The germline V gene encodes CDR1 KGHSH and CDR2 LQKENI. This CDR3 has 16 residues. The CDR3 coding sequence is TGTGCCAGCTCACTGGGCAGGGGTGTGGATAATTCACCCCTCCACTTT. The encoded protein is CASSLGRGVDNSPLHF.